The clone carrying this T cell receptor beta chain showed up many times. Its target is not known. The data are from a study of T cell repertoires in cytomegalovirus infection. Study information: Recently identified HLA-C-restricted CMV epitopes and well-studied HLA-B-restricted CMV epitopes were used by the study. Broader study findings: The cumulative frequency of public TCR beta families distinguished individuals who carried CMV together with the relevant HLA.

TCRdb redid the calling of the reads with MiXCR, one entry per CDR3 protein. Of about 60,000 distinct CDR3 sequences in the sample, roughly 21% are singletons; the top ten hold 65% to 75%. The receptor's source is a human donor in good health (CMV status not recorded). Some clones in this sample may be carry-over from other donors' samples. The starting material was CD8+ T cells from cultured PBMCs, obtained from culture after CMV antigen stimulation.

CDR3 coding DNA: TGTGCCAGCGAACTAAGGGAGGGGGACGAGACCCAGTACTTC. As protein: CASELREGDETQYF. The chain couples TRBV7-9 to TRBJ2-5; perhaps TRBD2 as D (7 bases). The ends were cut back, 8 bases at V and 5 bases at J, with 18 bases in the middle. CDR3 length: 14 residues. Germline loops: CDR1 SEHNR, CDR2 FQNEAQ (reference sequence).